One TCR beta chain is described in this entry. Its target is unknown. The conserved phenylalanine or tryptophan normally closing the CDR3 is absent here, so this likely arose from a read error. A multiplex PCR was run with 60 Vbeta primers and 13 Jbeta primers. Here immunoSEQ multiplex PCR was the method, and the copy in TCRdb shows in-frame clones only, minus some. The listing records some 200,000 clones. Trimming removed 7 bases at V and 5 bases at J, with 14 bases between. Per germline, CDR1 SNHLY and CDR2 FYNNEI. The CDR3 totals 14 residues. This specimen comes from a study of cytomegalovirus exposure and HLA in healthy donors. Overall study results and limits: In vitro, three CMV-associated chains proved specific for CMV antigens.

The TCR was taken from a woman aged 18-29 years in good health and CMV-seropositive. The V and J genes are TRBV2 and TRBJ1-4, with D possibly being TRBD1 (5 bases). The sequenced material came from PBMCs. The chain's CDR3 is CASKLATGNEKLFS. The CDR3 DNA reads as TGTGCCAGCAAGTTAGCTACAGGCAATGAAAAACTGTTTTCT.